This note documents a single T cell receptor (beta chain) sequence. Its antigen remains unidentified. Germline CDR1 is SGHKS and CDR2 is YYEKEE (reference sequence). The CDR3 runs to 14 residues. The germline V and J ends were trimmed by 2 bases and 4 bases, with 13 bases remaining between them. Only in-frame clones appear in the TCRdb table, and some are missing; sequencing was by immunoSEQ multiplex PCR. The data show 150,000 to 200,000 clones, 85% seen once. These data come from a study of cytomegalovirus exposure and HLA in healthy donors. Study-level background: The approximately 670 first-cohort repertoires and the 110 or so validation repertoires shared the same platform, a later analysis reported.

Study outcomes and limitations: It was reportedly the case that the classifier diagnosed cytomegalovirus status with high specificity and sensitivity. Whilst most TCR sequences proved rare, a subset of public TCRs occurred across many donors. First-cohort TCR clusters were later found to tend to co-occur in the 120 or so validation repertoires.

Material for sequencing was PBMCs. The chain employs TRBV5-5 and TRBJ2-7; a weak D match, TRBD2 (6 bases). The source of this sequence is a man aged 18 to 29 in good health and CMV-seropositive. CDR3 sequence: CASSFSPGGYEQYF. As DNA, the CDR3 is TGTGCCAGCAGCTTTTCCCCAGGAGGGTACGAGCAGTACTTC.